The 2 T cell receptor beta chains below all came from one sample that was sequenced in a study of cytomegalovirus exposure and HLA in healthy donors. A multiplex PCR was run with 60 Vbeta primers and 13 Jbeta primers. Clones were read by immunoSEQ multiplex PCR, and TCRdb kept only the in-frame ones, dropping some. The data contain approximately 110,000 clones, around 70% of them singletons. The sequenced sample consisted of PBMCs. These receptors were collected from a woman in her thirties or forties in good health and CMV-seropositive.

The chain recombines TRBV5-4 with TRBJ1-1, with 7 bases aligning to TRBD1. The V gene's germline CDR1 is SGHNT and CDR2 YYREEE (reference sequence). The CDR3 runs 16 residues. V was pared by 0 bases and J by 5 bases, with 10 bases of the junction left unmatched. CDR3 residues: CASSLEGLKTGTEAFF. As DNA, the CDR3 is TGTGCCAGCAGCTTGGAGGGTCTCAAGACAGGGACTGAAGCTTTCTTT.

V gene TRBV6-1 combines with J gene TRBJ1-2; D unclear. This CDR3 has 13 amino acids. Germline CDR1 MNHNS, CDR2 SASEGT. The V and J ends lost 7 bases and 4 bases respectively, with 13 bases between them. In DNA form, the CDR3 reads TGTGCCAGCACCCCGGGGTTAGGCTATGGCTACACCTTC. As protein: CASTPGLGYGYTF.